This entry lists 12 T cell receptor beta chains sequenced from one sample in a study of T cell responses to AZD1222 COVID-19 vaccine. Using immunoSEQ multiplex PCR, the repertoire was profiled, and TCRdb retains in-frame clones only, with some absent. The table shows roughly 100,000 clones, with approximately 90% occurring only once. This sample comprised peripheral blood, obtained 28 days after the second AZD1222 dose. The receptor set was obtained from an adult who received the AZD1222 COVID-19 vaccine.

In the case of this clone: Other DNA sequences in this specimen translate into the identical CDR3. This sequence joins TRBV6-2 or TRBV6-3 and TRBJ2-7, with D possibly TRBD2 on 5 matching bases. The germline CDR1 and CDR2 sequences are MNHEY and SVGEGT. This CDR3 has 12 residues. The V gene lost 6 bases and the J gene lost 3 bases, with 9 bases spanning the gap. CDR3 sequence (DNA): TGTGCCAGCAGCGCCACTAGCTACGAGCAGTACTTC. Protein sequence: CASSATSYEQYF.

In this sample, this clone turned up a few times. The V and J genes are TRBV29-1 and TRBJ2-1; TRBD2 matches 8 bases. Looked up from germline, CDR1 is SQVTM and CDR2 is ANQGSEA. V lost 5 bases and J lost 9; bases outside the gene matches: 12. The CDR3 has 14 amino acids. CDR3 bases: TGCAGCGTTCTAGCGGGTTGGGTTCAGGGTGAGCAGTTCTTC. This sequence encodes CSVLAGWVQGEQFF.

The chain is built from TRBV5-1 and TRBJ2-7; a possible D gene is TRBD2 (5 bases). This CDR3 contains 14 residues. Per germline, CDR1 SGHRS and CDR2 YFSETQ. V lost 3 bases and J lost 6, with 16 bases in between. CDR3: CASSSRTPGSEQYF. The CDR3 nucleotides are TGCGCCAGCAGCTCAAGGACCCCGGGAAGCGAGCAGTACTTC.

This chain connects TRBV6-5 to TRBJ2-4, with D possibly TRBD1 on 6 matching bases. The CDR3 spans 15 residues. Trimming left V 6 bases short and J 1 base short, with 13 bases between. Germline loops: CDR1 MNHEY, CDR2 SVGAGI. CDR3 in amino acids: CASSQTQGAKNIQYF. The CDR3 nucleotides are TGTGCCAGCAGCCAAACCCAGGGGGCCAAAAACATTCAGTACTTC.

The rearrangement joins TRBV19 to TRBJ1-2, with D unclear. The CDR3 is 14 amino acids. Germline V gene lookup returns CDR1 LNHDA and CDR2 SQIVND (reference sequence). V lost 3 bases, J lost 2 bases, and 10 bases lay in between. CDR3 in DNA: TGTGCCAGTAGTATTAGAAGCGGGAACTATGGCTACACCTTC. Translating gives CASSIRSGNYGYTF.

The V and J genes are TRBV11-2 and TRBJ2-1, with D unclear. Trimming pared 5 bases from V and 0 bases from J, leaving 14 bases between. The CDR3 length is 16 residues. CDR1 and CDR2 from the germline V gene are SGHAT and FQNNGV. The CDR3 region has the DNA TGTGCCAGCAGCCCCCCCGTGGGCAGCTCCTACAATGAGCAGTTCTTC. Its translation: CASSPPVGSSYNEQFF.

The chain has TRBV18 and TRBJ2-5; a possible D gene is TRBD1 (5 bases). Germline V gene sequence: CDR1 KGHSH, CDR2 LQKENI. V lost 4 bases and J lost 5, with 11 bases in between. The CDR3 length is 13 residues. The CDR3 spells CASSRREGETQYF. The CDR3 nucleotides are TGTGCCAGCTCACGCAGGGAAGGCGAGACCCAGTACTTC.

This clone was seen only once. The genes are TRBV5-1 and TRBJ1-1, with 7 bases lining up with TRBD1. From germline, CDR1 is SGHRS and CDR2 YFSETQ. Trimming at V came to 7 bases and at J to 1 base, leaving 7 bases not matched to a gene. The CDR3 spans 14 residues. The CDR3 spells CASAQGGTNTEAFF. Written as DNA, the CDR3 is TGCGCCAGCGCTCAGGGGGGTACGAACACTGAAGCTTTCTTT.

This chain connects TRBV11-2 to TRBJ2-2; 7 nucleotides agree with TRBD1. V dropped 4 bases and J dropped 8; count of bases not matched to a gene: 1. CDR1 is SGHAT, CDR2 FQNNGV, per germline. The CDR3 extends over 12 amino acids. CDR3 region: CASSSDRGELFF. CDR3 in DNA: TGTGCCAGCAGCTCGGACAGGGGGGAGCTGTTTTTT.

This chain links TRBV5-8 with TRBJ2-6; 10 bases map to TRBD1. Losses at the gene ends were 6 bases for V and 0 bases for J; bases not matched to a gene: 6. The CDR3 sequence is 17 residues long. CDR1 and CDR2 (germline): SGHTS, YDEGEE. The CDR3 nucleotides are TGTGCCAGCACGCCCCGGACAGGGGGCTCTGGGGCCAACGTCCTGACTTTC. Translation: CASTPRTGGSGANVLTF.

This clone has just one count. This chain links TRBV10-2 with TRBJ1-1; D gene uncertain. V was pared by 0 bases and J by 4 bases, with 6 bases between. The CDR3 is made up of 13 amino acids. CDR1 WSHSY and CDR2 SAAADI come from the germline V gene. The CDR3 DNA reads as TGCGCCAGCAGTGAGTCCTCGGGCACTGAAGCTTTCTTT. Its translation is CASSESSGTEAFF.

The CDR3 here is CASSLRSGQNYEQYF. The CDR3 DNA follows: TGTGCCAGCAGTTTAAGATCGGGACAAAATTACGAGCAGTACTTC. The chain is built from TRBV27 and TRBJ2-7; the D gene is possibly TRBD1 (6 bases). CDR3 size: 15 residues. V dropped 2 bases and J dropped 4 bases, with 15 bases sitting between them. Germline V CDR1 and CDR2: MNHEY, SMNVEV (reference sequence).